This TCR beta chain was sequenced for a study of T cells after yellow fever vaccination. One entry per CDR3 protein, called by TCRdb with MiXCR from the 5' RACE reads. The sample yields 120,000 or so distinct CDR3 sequences, more than 7.5% seen once. This clonotype turned up a few times. CDR3 length: 15 residues. Trimming shortened V by 4 bases and J by 6 bases, and 18 bases separated the two germline ends. Germline V lookup: CDR1 LGHDT, CDR2 YNNKEL (reference sequence). Sequenced here: CD8+ T cells sorted from PBMCs, sampled on the day of the yellow fever booster vaccination. The chain has TRBV3-1 and TRBJ1-2; D is ambiguous. The source is a man between 18 and 35 years old who received the YFV17D yellow fever vaccine. The chain's CDR3 is CASSPIESLAHGYTF. CDR3 nucleotide sequence: TGTGCCAGCAGCCCAATCGAGTCTCTAGCCCATGGCTACACCTTC.